In this sample, the clone carrying this TCR beta chain is medium-sized. The target antigen is unknown. TRB was amplified from approximately 250-480 ng of blood genomic DNA. This sample was taken from a study of T and B cells in COVID-19 patients. Study as a whole: Peripheral blood came from COVID-19 patients with active infection or after recovery. Study findings and constraints: Symptomatic-phase blood samples from mildly ill patients and early samples from severe cases were scarce.

TRB rearrangements were amplified by multiplex PCR with BIOMED2 TRB-A/B primers. Each CDR3 protein gets one entry after TCRdb re-called the multiplex PCR reads with MiXCR. The sample holds 3,800 or so distinct CDR3 sequences; roughly 23% are singletons and the top ten take approximately 24%. Trimming removed 5 bases at V and 8 bases at J, with 11 bases between. Germline-derived CDR1 and CDR2 are MNHEY and SVGEGT. The CDR3 is 12 residues long. This rearrangement joins TRBV6-2 or TRBV6-3 to TRBJ2-3; D not certain. The TCR sequence derives from a human donor with active COVID-19. What was sequenced was blood. The CDR3 DNA reads TGTGCCAGCAGTAAACTCCCGGGTACGCAGTATTTT. The encoded protein is CASSKLPGTQYF.